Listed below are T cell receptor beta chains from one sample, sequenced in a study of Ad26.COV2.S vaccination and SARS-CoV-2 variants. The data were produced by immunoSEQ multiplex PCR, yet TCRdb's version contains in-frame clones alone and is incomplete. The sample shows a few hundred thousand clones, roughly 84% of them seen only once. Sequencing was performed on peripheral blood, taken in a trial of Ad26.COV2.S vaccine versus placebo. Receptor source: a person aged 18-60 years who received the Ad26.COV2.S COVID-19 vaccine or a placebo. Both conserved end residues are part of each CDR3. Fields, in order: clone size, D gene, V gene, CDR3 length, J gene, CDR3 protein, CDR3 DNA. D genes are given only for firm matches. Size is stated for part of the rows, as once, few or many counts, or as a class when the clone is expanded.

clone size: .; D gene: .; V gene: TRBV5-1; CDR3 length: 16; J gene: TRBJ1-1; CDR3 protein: CASSLGAAKIPYEAFF; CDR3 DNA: TGCGCCAGCAGCTTGGGGGCCGCTAAGATCCCTTATGAAGCTTTCTTT
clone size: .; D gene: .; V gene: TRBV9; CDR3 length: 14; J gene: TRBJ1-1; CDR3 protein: CASSVEGVNTEAFF; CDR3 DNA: TGTGCCAGCAGCGTAGAGGGAGTGAACACTGAAGCTTTCTTT
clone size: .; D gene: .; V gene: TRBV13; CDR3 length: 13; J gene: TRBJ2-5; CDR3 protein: CASSRRARETQYF; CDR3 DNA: TGTGCCAGCAGCCGCAGGGCGCGGGAGACCCAGTACTTC
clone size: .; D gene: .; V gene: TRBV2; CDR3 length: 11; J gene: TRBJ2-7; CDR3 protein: CASLLRYEQYF; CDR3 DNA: TGTGCCAGCCTTCTTCGGTACGAGCAGTACTTC
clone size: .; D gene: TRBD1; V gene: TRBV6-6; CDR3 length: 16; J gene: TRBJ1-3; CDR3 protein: CASSQRRTGNGNTIYF; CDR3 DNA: TGTGCCAGCAGTCAAAGAAGGACAGGGAACGGAAACACCATATATTTT
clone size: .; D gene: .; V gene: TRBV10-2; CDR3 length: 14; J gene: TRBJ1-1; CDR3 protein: CASTFGAVNTEAFF; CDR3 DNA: TGCGCCAGCACCTTCGGGGCAGTGAACACTGAAGCTTTCTTT
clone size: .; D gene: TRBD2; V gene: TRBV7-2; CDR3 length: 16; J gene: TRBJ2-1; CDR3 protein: CASSRSRGGLYNEQFF; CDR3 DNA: TGTGCCAGCAGTCGTTCCCGCGGGGGTCTCTACAATGAGCAGTTCTTC
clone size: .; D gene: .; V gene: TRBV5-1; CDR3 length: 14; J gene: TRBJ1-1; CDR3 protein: CASSLAPRLTEAFF; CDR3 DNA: TGCGCCAGCAGCTTGGCCCCGAGACTCACTGAAGCTTTCTTT
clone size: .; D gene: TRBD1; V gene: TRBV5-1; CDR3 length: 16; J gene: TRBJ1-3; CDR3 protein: CASSLAQGAAGNTIYF; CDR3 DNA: TGCGCCAGCAGCTTGGCCCAGGGGGCGGCTGGAAACACCATATATTTT
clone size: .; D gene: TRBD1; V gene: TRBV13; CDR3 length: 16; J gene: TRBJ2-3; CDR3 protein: CASSLSRDRGTDTQYF; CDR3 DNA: TGTGCCAGCAGCTTATCGCGGGACAGGGGCACAGATACGCAGTATTTT
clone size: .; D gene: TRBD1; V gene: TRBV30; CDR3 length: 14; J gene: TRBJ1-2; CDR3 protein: CARGTVPTNYGYTF; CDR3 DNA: TGTGCCAGAGGGACAGTCCCGACTAACTATGGCTACACCTTC
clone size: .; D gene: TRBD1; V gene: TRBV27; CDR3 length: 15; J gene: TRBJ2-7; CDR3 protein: CASSLSDRGLTEQYF; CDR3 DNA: TGTGCCAGCAGTTTATCGGACAGGGGATTAACAGAGCAGTACTTC
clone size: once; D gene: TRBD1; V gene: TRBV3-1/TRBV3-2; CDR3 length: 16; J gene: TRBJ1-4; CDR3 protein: CASSQVRGYTNEKLFF; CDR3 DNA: TGTGCCAGCAGCCAAGTCAGGGGGTATACTAATGAAAAACTGTTTTTT
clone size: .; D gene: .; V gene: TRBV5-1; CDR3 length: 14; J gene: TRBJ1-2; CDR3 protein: CAVKPSTVTDGYTF; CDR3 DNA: TGCGCCGTCAAACCAAGCACTGTGACAGATGGCTACACCTTC
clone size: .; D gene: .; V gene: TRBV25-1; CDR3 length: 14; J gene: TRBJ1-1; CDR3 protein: CASSEWGWATEAFF; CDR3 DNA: TGTGCCAGCAGTGAATGGGGTTGGGCTACTGAAGCTTTCTTT
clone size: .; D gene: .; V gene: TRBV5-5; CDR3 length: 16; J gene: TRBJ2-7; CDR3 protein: CASSSGAYLTPYEQYF; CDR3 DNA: TGTGCCAGCAGCTCCGGGGCCTACTTGACTCCCTACGAGCAGTACTTC
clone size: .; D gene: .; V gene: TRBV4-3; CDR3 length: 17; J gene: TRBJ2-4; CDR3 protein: CASSLLFGPNDVYIQYF; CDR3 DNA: TGCGCCAGCAGCCTTCTTTTCGGCCCAAATGACGTGTACATTCAGTACTTC